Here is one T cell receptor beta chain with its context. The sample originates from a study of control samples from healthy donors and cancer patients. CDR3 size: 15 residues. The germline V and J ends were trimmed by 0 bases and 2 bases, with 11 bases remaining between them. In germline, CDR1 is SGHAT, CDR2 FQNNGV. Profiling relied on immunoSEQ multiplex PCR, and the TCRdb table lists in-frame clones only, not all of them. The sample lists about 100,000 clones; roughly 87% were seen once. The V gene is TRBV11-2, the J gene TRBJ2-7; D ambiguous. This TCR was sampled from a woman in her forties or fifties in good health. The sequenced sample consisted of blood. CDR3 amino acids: CASSLDRGSPYEQYV. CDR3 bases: TGTGCCAGCAGCTTAGATCGTGGTAGTCCCTACGAGCAGTACGTC.